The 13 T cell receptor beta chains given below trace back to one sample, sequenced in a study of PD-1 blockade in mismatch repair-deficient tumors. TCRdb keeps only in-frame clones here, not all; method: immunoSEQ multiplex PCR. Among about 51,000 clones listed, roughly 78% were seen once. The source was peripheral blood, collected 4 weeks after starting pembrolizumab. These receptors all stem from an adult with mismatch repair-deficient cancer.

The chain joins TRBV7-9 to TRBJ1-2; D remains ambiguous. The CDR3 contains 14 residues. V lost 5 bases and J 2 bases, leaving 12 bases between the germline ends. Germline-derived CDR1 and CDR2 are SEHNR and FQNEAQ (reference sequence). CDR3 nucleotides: TGTGCCAGCAGCACCGAAGGACGGAACTATGGCTACACCTTC. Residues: CASSTEGRNYGYTF.

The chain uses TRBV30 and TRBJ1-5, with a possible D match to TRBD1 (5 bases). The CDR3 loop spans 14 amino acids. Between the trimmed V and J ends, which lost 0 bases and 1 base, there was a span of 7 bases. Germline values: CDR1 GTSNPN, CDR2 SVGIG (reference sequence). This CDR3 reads CAWSVGHSNQPQHF. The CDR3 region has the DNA TGTGCCTGGAGTGTAGGACACAGCAATCAGCCCCAGCATTTT.

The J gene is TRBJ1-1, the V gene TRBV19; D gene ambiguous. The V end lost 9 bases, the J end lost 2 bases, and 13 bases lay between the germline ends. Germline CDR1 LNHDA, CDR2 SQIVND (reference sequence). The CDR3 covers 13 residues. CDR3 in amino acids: CASSLGPNTEAFF. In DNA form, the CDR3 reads TGTGCCAGCTCGCTGGGCCCTAACACTGAAGCTTTCTTT.

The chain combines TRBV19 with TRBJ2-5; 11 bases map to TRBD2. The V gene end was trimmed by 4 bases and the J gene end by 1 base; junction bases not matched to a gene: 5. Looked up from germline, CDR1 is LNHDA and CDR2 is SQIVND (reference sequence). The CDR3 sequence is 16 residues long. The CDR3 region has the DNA TGTGCCAGTAGTACCGGACTAGCGGGTATCCAAGAGACCCAGTACTTC. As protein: CASSTGLAGIQETQYF.

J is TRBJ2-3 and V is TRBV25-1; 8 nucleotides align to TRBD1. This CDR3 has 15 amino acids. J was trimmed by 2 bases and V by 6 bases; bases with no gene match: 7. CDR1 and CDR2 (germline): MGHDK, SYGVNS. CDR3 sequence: CASSPTGVSTDTQYF. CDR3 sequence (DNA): TGTGCCAGCAGCCCGACAGGGGTGTCCACAGATACGCAGTATTTT.

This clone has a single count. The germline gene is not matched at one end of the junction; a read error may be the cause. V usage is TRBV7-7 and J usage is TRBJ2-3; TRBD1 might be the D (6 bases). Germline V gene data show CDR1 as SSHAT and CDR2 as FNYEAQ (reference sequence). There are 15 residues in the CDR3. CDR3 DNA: TGTGCTAGCAGCTTACTGTCAGGGGTGGGAGATACGCAGTATTTT. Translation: CASSLLSGVGDTQYF.

The CDR3 here is CASMGSDTQYF. The CDR3 nucleotides are TGCGCCAGCATGGGGTCAGATACGCAGTATTTT. The V gene is TRBV5-1, the J gene TRBJ2-3; D is unclear. Deletions cut 6 bases from V and 4 bases from J, with 6 bases between. Looked up from germline, CDR1 is SGHRS and CDR2 is YFSETQ. The CDR3 contains 11 residues.

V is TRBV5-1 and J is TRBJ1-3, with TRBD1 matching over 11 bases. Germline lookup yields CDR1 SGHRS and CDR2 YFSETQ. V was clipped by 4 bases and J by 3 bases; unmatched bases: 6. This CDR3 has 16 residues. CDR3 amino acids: CASSLDRGQGGNTIYF. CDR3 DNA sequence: TGCGCCAGCAGCCTGGACAGGGGGCAAGGTGGAAACACCATATATTTT.

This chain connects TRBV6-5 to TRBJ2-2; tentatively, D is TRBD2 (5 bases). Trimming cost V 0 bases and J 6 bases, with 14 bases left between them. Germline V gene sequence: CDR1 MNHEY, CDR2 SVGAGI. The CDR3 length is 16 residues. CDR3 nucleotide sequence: TGTGCCAGCAGTTACTCGGTCGGGATGGAGGCCGGGGAGCTGTTTTTT. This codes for CASSYSVGMEAGELFF.

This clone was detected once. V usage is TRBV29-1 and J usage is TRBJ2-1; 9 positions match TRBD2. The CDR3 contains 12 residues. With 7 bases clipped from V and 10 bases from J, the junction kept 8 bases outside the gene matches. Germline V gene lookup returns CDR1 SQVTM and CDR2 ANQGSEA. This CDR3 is CSELRTSGEQFF. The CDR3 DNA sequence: TGCAGCGAACTTCGTACTAGCGGGGAGCAGTTCTTC.

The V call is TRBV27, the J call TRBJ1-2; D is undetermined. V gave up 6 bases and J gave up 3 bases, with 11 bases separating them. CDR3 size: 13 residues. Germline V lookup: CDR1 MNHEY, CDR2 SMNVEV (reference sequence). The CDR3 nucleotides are TGTGCCAGCAGGGAGGGTGGGGACTATGGCTACACCTTC. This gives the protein CASREGGDYGYTF.

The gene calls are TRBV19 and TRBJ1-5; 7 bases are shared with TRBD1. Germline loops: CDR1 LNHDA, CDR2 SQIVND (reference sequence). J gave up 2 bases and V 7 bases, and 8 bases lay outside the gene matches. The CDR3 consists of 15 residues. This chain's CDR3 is CASTHGTAGNQPQHF. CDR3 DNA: TGTGCCAGTACTCACGGGACAGCGGGCAATCAGCCCCAGCATTTT.

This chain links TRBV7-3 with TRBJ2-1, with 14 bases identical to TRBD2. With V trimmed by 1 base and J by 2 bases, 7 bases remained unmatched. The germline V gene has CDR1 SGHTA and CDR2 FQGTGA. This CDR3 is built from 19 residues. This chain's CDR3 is CASSLRATSGRGTYNEQFF. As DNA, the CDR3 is TGTGCCAGCAGCTTAAGGGCGACTAGCGGGAGGGGGACCTACAATGAGCAGTTCTTC.